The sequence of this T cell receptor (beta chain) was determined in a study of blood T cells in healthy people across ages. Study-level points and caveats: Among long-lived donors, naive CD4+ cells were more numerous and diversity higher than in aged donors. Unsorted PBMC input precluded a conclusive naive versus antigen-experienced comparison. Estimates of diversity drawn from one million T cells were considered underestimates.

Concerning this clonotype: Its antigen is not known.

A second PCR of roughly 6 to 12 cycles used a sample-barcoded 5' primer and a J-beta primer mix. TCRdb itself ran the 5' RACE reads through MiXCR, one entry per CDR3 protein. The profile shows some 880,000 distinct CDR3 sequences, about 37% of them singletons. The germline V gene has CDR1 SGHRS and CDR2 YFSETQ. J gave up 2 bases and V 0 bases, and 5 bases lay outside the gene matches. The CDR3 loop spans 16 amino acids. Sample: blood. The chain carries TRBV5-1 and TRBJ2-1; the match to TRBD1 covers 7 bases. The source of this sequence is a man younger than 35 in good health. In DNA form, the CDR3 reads TGCGCCAGCAGCTTGGAGGGGGCGACAACCTACAATGAGCAGTTCTTC. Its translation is CASSLEGATTYNEQFF.